The T cell receptor (beta chain) under discussion was sequenced for a study of glioma-infiltrating T cells. There are many counts of this clonotype. The antigen is undetermined. TCR alpha and beta CDR3 regions were amplified from RNA using iRepertoire nested multiplex PCR. Tissue mRNA or PBMC total RNA, roughly 90-450 ng, went into one-step reverse transcription and amplification. TCRdb passed the multiplex PCR reads through MiXCR, listing each CDR3 protein once. The sample records under 130,000 distinct CDR3 sequences, approximately 28% being singletons. Study observations and caveats: Gliomas, especially low-grade, showed above-expected tissue-blood divergence; non-neoplastic patients showed below. Only very few CDR3 sequences appeared in both tissue and blood.

This clonotype was sampled from a human donor with low-grade glioma or glioblastoma, undergoing nonglioma brain surgery, or in good health (not recorded which). The sequenced sample was glioma tissue, nonneoplastic brain tissue, or PBMCs (not recorded which).

CDR3 nucleotides: TGTGCCAGTGAATTCGGAGGATTTAGTAGAGACTATGGCTACACCTTC. It codes for CASEFGGFSRDYGYTF. The J gene is TRBJ1-2, the V gene TRBV28; D not certain. The CDR3 runs 16 residues. The ends were cut back, 9 bases at V and 3 bases at J, with 23 bases in the middle. The germline V gene has CDR1 MDHEN and CDR2 SYDVKM.